The source of this T cell receptor beta chain is a study of CD8+CD57+ T cells in acquired aplastic anemia. About the study: Recorded DNA amounts for sorted CD4+ and CD8+ cells had an average of 3.2 ug. Healthy donor CD4+ cell samples had a mean of around 11 million reads. Findings and limits, study-wide: The number of CD8+ CDR3 sequences shared by patients and controls was approximately 31. Significant differences in CD8+ Simpson's diversity were not observed between patients and controls.

Genomic DNA acted as the template from which TCR beta VDJ combination and CDR3 sequence profiling were carried out. Each CDR3 protein gets one entry after TCRdb re-called the reads with MiXCR. The sample has approximately 160,000 distinct CDR3 sequences, around 45% seen once. There are many counts of this clonotype. What it binds is not known. Deletions cut 6 bases from V and 1 base from J, with 19 bases between. The CDR3 is made up of 16 amino acids. Germline CDR1 LNHDA, CDR2 SQIVND (reference sequence). The sequence came from a human donor in good health. Source material: sorted CD4+, CD8+, or CD8+CD57+ T cells (not recorded which) from PBMCs. V gene TRBV19 combines with J gene TRBJ2-7; possibly TRBD2 for D (5 bases). The CDR3 here is CASSTERRGFSYEQYF. The DNA of the CDR3 is TGTGCCAGTAGCACCGAGCGGCGAGGGTTTTCCTACGAGCAGTACTTC. Drawing the rest from reference TRBV19 and TRBJ2-7, the complete variable domain is DGGITQSPKYLFRKEGQNVTLSCEQNLNHDAMYWYRQDPGQGLRLIYYSQIVNDFQKGDIAEGYSVSREKKESFPLTVTSAQKNPTAFYLCASSTERRGFSYEQYFGPGTRLTVT.